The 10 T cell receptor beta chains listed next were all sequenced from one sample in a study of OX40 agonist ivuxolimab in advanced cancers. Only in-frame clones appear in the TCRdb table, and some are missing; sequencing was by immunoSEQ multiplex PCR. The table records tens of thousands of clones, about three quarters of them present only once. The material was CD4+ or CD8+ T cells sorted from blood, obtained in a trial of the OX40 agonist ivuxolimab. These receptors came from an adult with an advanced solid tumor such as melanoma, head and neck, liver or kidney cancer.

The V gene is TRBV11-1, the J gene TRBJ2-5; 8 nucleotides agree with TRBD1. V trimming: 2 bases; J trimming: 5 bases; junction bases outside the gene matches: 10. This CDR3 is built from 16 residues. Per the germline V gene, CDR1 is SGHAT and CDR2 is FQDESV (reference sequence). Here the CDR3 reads CASSLLPRGRPETQYF. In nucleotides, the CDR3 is TGTGCCAGCAGCTTACTCCCCAGGGGGCGGCCGGAGACCCAGTACTTC.

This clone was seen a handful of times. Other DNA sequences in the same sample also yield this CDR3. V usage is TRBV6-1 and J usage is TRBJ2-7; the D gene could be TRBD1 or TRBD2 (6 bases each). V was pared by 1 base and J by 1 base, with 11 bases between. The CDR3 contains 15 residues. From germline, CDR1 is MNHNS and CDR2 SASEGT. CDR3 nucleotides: TGTGCCAGCAGTGAAGAGGGGGGCCTTTCCTACGAGCAGTACTTC. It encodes CASSEEGGLSYEQYF.

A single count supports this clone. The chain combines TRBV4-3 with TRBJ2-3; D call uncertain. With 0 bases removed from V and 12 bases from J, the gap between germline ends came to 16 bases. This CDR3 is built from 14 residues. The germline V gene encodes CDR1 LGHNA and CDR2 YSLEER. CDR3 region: CASSQDHSTSLQYF. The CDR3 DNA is TGCGCCAGCAGCCAAGACCACTCAACTTCTCTACAGTATTTT.

The CDR3, as DNA: TGCGCCAGCAGCTTGCTTAGCGGGAGGACCGGGGAGCTGTTTTTT. It yields the protein CASSLLSGRTGELFF. J is TRBJ2-2 and V is TRBV5-1; 10 bases are a match to TRBD2. CDR1 is SGHRS, CDR2 YFSETQ, per germline. Losses at the gene ends were 1 base for V and 5 bases for J; bases not matched to a gene: 2. CDR3 length: 15 amino acids.

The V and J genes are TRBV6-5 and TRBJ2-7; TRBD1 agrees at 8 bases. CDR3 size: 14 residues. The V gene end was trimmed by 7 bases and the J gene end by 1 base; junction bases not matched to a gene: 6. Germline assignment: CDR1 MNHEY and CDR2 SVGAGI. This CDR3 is CASTFGDRSYEQYF. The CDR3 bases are TGTGCCAGCACCTTCGGGGACAGGTCCTACGAGCAGTACTTC.

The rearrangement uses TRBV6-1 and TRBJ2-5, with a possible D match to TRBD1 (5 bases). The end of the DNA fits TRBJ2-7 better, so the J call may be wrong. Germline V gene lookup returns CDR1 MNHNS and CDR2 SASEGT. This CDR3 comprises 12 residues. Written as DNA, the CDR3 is TGTGCCAGCAGTGAAAGGGGCTACGAGCAGTACTTC. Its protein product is CASSERGYEQYF.

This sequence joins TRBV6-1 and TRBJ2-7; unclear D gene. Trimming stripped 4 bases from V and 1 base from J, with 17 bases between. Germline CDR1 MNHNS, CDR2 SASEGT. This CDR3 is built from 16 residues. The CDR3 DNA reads TGTGCCAGCAGTGTCCAGGCCCTGGGCGGATCCTACGAGCAGTACTTC. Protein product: CASSVQALGGSYEQYF.

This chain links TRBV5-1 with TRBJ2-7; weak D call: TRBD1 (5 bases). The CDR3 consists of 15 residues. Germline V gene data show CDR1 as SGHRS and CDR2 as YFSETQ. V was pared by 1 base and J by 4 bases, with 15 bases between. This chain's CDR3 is CASSLTQGGDYEQYF. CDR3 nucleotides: TGCGCCAGCAGCTTGACCCAGGGTGGCGATTACGAGCAGTACTTC.

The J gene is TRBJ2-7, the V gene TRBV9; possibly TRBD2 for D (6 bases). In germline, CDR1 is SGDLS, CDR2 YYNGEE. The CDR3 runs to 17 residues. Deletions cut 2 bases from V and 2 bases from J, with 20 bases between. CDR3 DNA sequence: TGTGCCAGCAGCGTCGCTGGGGGGAGGAAGGATACCTACGAGCAGTACTTC. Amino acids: CASSVAGGRKDTYEQYF.

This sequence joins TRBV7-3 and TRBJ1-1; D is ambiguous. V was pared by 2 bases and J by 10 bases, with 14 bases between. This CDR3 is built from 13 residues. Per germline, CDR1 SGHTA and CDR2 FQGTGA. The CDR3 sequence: CASSLEVSGSAFF. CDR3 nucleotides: TGTGCCAGCAGCTTAGAGGTCAGTGGCTCAGCTTTCTTT.